Below, 23 T cell receptor beta chains from the same sample are listed, as sequenced in a study of response to subunit inactivated influenza vaccine. TCRdb independently ran MiXCR on the RT-PCR reads; one entry per CDR3 protein. The repertoire holds roughly 790,000 distinct CDR3 sequences, with around 20% as singletons. The input for sequencing was PBMCs from blood, taken about 5 days after vaccination. The source of these receptors is a man aged 50 or older who received an inactivated influenza vaccine.

The rearrangement joins TRBV7-9 to TRBJ2-7; D is perhaps TRBD1 or TRBD2 (6 bases each). CDR3 length equals 14 residues. CDR1 and CDR2 (germline): SEHNR, FQNEAQ (reference sequence). V was pared by 7 bases and J by 2 bases, with 15 bases between. The CDR3 loop reads CASIQGGLAYEQYF. The CDR3 nucleotides read TGTGCCAGCATCCAAGGGGGACTGGCCTACGAGCAGTACTTC.

This clonotype was detected a few times. The chain recombines TRBV6-4 with TRBJ2-1, with D perhaps matching TRBD1 (6 bases). The CDR3 is 15 amino acids. In germline, CDR1 is MRHNA, CDR2 SNTAGT. Trimming cost V 8 bases and J 8 bases, with 22 bases left between them. CDR3 coding DNA: TGTGCCAGCGGGCTGGACAGCCTGAATAGGGATGAGCAGTTCTTC. This codes for CASGLDSLNRDEQFF.

The genes are TRBV11-2 and TRBJ2-3; the D gene is possibly TRBD2 (5 bases). Per the germline V gene, CDR1 is SGHAT and CDR2 is FQNNGV. The CDR3 runs to 11 residues. The V end was cut by 1 base, the J end by 14 bases, with 10 bases between. The CDR3 DNA follows: TGTGCCAGCAGCTTAGTTGGGAGTTTGTATTTT. This codes for CASSLVGSLYF. Variable domain in full (rest from reference TRBV11-2 and TRBJ2-3): EAGVAQSPRYKIIEKRQSVAFWCNPISGHATLYWYQQILGQGPKLLIQFQNNGVVDDSQLPKDRFSAERLKGVDSTLKIQPAKLEDSAVYLCASSLVGSLYFGPGTRLTVL.

This clonotype was seen many times. DNA of the CDR3: TGCGCCAGCAGCCAAGAGCCGGGAGGCCGTTACAATGAGCAGTTCTTC. This sequence encodes CASSQEPGGRYNEQFF. This sequence joins TRBV4-3 and TRBJ2-1; the match to TRBD2 covers 7 bases. Germline V lookup: CDR1 LGHNA, CDR2 YSLEER. V was clipped by 0 bases and J by 4 bases; unmatched bases: 6. This CDR3 contains 16 residues.

The chain links TRBV20-1 to TRBJ1-5, with 8 nucleotides matching TRBD1. Trimming took 5 bases from V and 3 from J; bases not matched to a gene: 3. The CDR3 covers 13 residues. Germline lookup yields CDR1 DFQATT and CDR2 SNEGSKA (reference sequence). The CDR3 nucleotides are TGCAGTGCTGGACAGGGACTCAATCAGCCCCAGCATTTT. The encoded protein is CSAGQGLNQPQHF.

This clonotype appeared a few times. This sequence joins TRBV7-9 and TRBJ2-1; 14 nucleotides align to TRBD2. The CDR3 contains 17 residues. J lost 4 bases, V lost 5 bases, and 7 bases had no gene match. Germline assignment: CDR1 SEHNR and CDR2 FQNEAQ (reference sequence). The CDR3 DNA reads as TGTGCCAGCAGCGAACCGGGACTAGCGGGGGTGTACAATGAGCAGTTCTTC. This encodes CASSEPGLAGVYNEQFF.

The CDR3 DNA follows: TGTGCCAGCAGCCAACCCTGGTTGGGGGCGAGCTCCTACAATGAGCAGTTCTTC. Amino acid sequence: CASSQPWLGASSYNEQFF. The chain has TRBV14 and TRBJ2-1, with D tentatively TRBD1 (6 bases). CDR3 length: 18 amino acids. V was clipped by 2 bases and J by 0 bases, with 17 bases between them. Germline CDR1 is SGHDN and CDR2 is FVKESK.

This clonotype was counted between two and nine times. The genes are TRBV20-1 and TRBJ2-1; TRBD2 matches 9 bases. The CDR3 runs 14 residues. The junction had 8 bases not matched to a gene; V was cut back by 5 bases and J by 6 bases. Germline V gene data show CDR1 as DFQATT and CDR2 as SNEGSKA (reference sequence). CDR3 residues: CSAGRTSELNEQFF. The DNA for the CDR3 is TGCAGTGCTGGACGGACTAGCGAGCTCAATGAGCAGTTCTTC.

V and J are TRBV5-1 and TRBJ2-6; D is uncertain. The germline gives CDR1 SGHRS, CDR2 YFSETQ. The CDR3 spans 21 residues. The ends were cut back, 2 bases at V and 0 bases at J, with 24 bases in the middle. CDR3 sequence reads: CASSFADWIPKNPSGANVLTF. CDR3 DNA: TGCGCCAGCAGCTTTGCGGATTGGATCCCAAAGAACCCCTCTGGGGCCAACGTCCTGACTTTC.

In this sample, this clonotype turned up many times. This chain links TRBV18 with TRBJ2-3, with D uncertain. The V end lost 0 bases, the J end lost 0 bases, and 13 bases lay between the germline ends. Germline V gives CDR1 KGHSH, CDR2 LQKENI. The CDR3 extends over 17 amino acids. CDR3 sequence reads: CASSPPVFAPSTDTQYF. DNA for the CDR3: TGTGCCAGCTCACCACCGGTTTTTGCACCGAGCACAGATACGCAGTATTTT. Drawing the rest from reference TRBV18 and TRBJ2-3, the complete variable domain is NAGVMQNPRHLVRRRGQEARLRCSPMKGHSHVYWYRQLPEEGLKFMVYLQKENIIDESGMPKERFSAEFPKEGPSILRIQQVVRGDSAAYFCASSPPVFAPSTDTQYFGPGTRLTVL.

In its sample, this clonotype was seen a few times. V usage is TRBV12-3 or TRBV12-4 and J usage is TRBJ2-2; TRBD2 aligns across 8 bases. J was trimmed by 6 bases and V by 5 bases; bases with no gene match: 8. The CDR3 has 15 amino acids. The CDR3 reads CASSTLGGRSGELFF. CDR3 nucleotides: TGTGCCAGCAGTACCCTTGGCGGGAGGTCCGGGGAGCTGTTTTTT.

This clonotype was seen only a few times. The V call is TRBV20-1, the J call TRBJ2-3; 9 bases are shared with TRBD2. Germline-derived CDR1 and CDR2 are DFQATT and SNEGSKA (reference sequence). This CDR3 has 14 residues. V gave up 3 bases and J gave up 4 bases; unmatched junction bases: 5. The CDR3 is CSARLAGRPDTQYF. The CDR3 DNA follows: TGCAGTGCTAGGCTAGCGGGACGTCCAGATACGCAGTATTTT.

This clonotype was detected only a few times. CDR3 in amino acids: CASSTTGSANIQYF. CDR3 coding DNA: TGCGCCAGCAGCACGACAGGGTCTGCAAACATTCAGTACTTC. The chain links TRBV5-1 to TRBJ2-4; 7 bases agree with TRBD1. J was trimmed by 6 bases and V by 4 bases; bases with no gene match: 7. This CDR3 has 14 residues. From germline, CDR1 is SGHRS and CDR2 YFSETQ.

V and J are TRBV4-3 and TRBJ2-1, with 11 nucleotides matching TRBD2. The V and J ends lost 0 bases and 4 bases, in that order; junction bases with no gene match: 11. Germline V lookup: CDR1 LGHNA, CDR2 YSLEER. CDR3 length equals 19 residues. CDR3 amino acids: CASSQDGLEGTSGYNEQFF. In DNA form, the CDR3 reads TGCGCCAGCAGCCAAGATGGGTTAGAAGGGACTAGCGGATACAATGAGCAGTTCTTC.

The CDR3 loop reads CASATSRGATSTDTQYF. The DNA for the CDR3 is TGTGCTAGTGCCACCTCGCGAGGGGCTACTAGCACAGATACGCAGTATTTT. The chain joins TRBV12-5 to TRBJ2-3; D is perhaps TRBD1 or TRBD2 (5 bases each). Looked up from germline, CDR1 is LGHNT and CDR2 is FRNRAP. This CDR3 is 17 amino acids long. The V end lost 7 bases, the J end lost 0 bases, and 20 bases lay between the germline ends. Based on the CDR3 plus reference TRBV12-5 and TRBJ2-3, the full variable domain is DARVTQTPRHKVTEMGQEVTMRCQPILGHNTVFWYRQTMMQGLELLAYFRNRAPLDDSGMPKDRFSAEMPDATLATLKIQPSEPRDSAVYFCASATSRGATSTDTQYFGPGTRLTVL.

The chain recombines TRBV5-1 with TRBJ2-3, with 9 positions matching TRBD2. The trim removed 4 bases at V and 0 bases at J, leaving 12 bases unmatched. Germline CDR1 and CDR2: SGHRS and YFSETQ. This CDR3 is built from 18 residues. CDR3 nucleotides: TGCGCCAGCAGCACTGGAGCTAGCGGGGAACCTAGCACAGATACGCAGTATTTT. This codes for CASSTGASGEPSTDTQYF.

V usage is TRBV11-1 and J usage is TRBJ2-1, with D possibly being TRBD1 (6 bases). Germline values: CDR1 SGHAT, CDR2 FQDESV (reference sequence). The CDR3 runs 19 residues. V gave up 6 bases and J gave up 4 bases, with 28 bases separating them. The CDR3 is CASSLEGALQGFDYNEQFF. The CDR3 region has the DNA TGTGCCAGCAGTCTTGAGGGAGCTTTACAGGGCTTTGATTACAATGAGCAGTTCTTC.

This clonotype was detected a few times. The rearrangement uses TRBV12-3 or TRBV12-4 and TRBJ2-5, with TRBD1 as a possible D gene (7 bases). CDR3 length: 15 amino acids. V gave up 3 bases and J gave up 4 bases, with 15 bases separating them. The CDR3 DNA reads TGTGCCAGCAGTTTTCAGGCAGGGGGAGGAGAGACCCAGTACTTC. It encodes CASSFQAGGGETQYF.

This clonotype occurred a few times. This chain joins TRBV6-2 or TRBV6-3 and TRBJ2-7; no clear D gene. V lost 3 bases, J lost 5 bases, and 14 bases lay in between. Germline V gene data show CDR1 as MNHEY and CDR2 as SVGEGT. CDR3 size: 14 residues. This CDR3 is CASSYLTSSNEQYF. CDR3 DNA: TGTGCCAGCAGTTATTTGACAAGCAGCAACGAGCAGTACTTC.

The CDR3 region has the DNA TGTGCCAGCACCGAAACCAGGAATTCACCCCTCCACTTT. This translates into CASTETRNSPLHF. V usage is TRBV6-1 and J usage is TRBJ1-6; unclear D gene. Per the germline V gene, CDR1 is MNHNS and CDR2 is SASEGT. V lost 7 bases and J 7 bases, leaving 11 bases between the germline ends. The CDR3 is 13 amino acids.

V and J are TRBV20-1 and TRBJ2-4; D call uncertain. Looked up from germline, CDR1 is DFQATT and CDR2 is SNEGSKA (reference sequence). This CDR3 is built from 16 residues. The ends were cut back, 3 bases at V and 1 base at J, with 16 bases in the middle. CDR3 loop: CSARDPPGLAKNIQYF. Here the CDR3 DNA reads TGCAGTGCTAGGGATCCCCCCGGTTTGGCCAAAAACATTCAGTACTTC.

The chain is built from TRBV4-1 and TRBJ1-1; D possibly corresponds to TRBD1 (5 bases). Germline assignment: CDR1 MGHRA and CDR2 YSYEKL. The V gene lost 0 bases and the J gene lost 2 bases, with 10 bases spanning the gap. This CDR3 region has 15 residues. In DNA form, the CDR3 reads TGCGCCAGCAGCCAAGATGCCGGGGGAAACACTGAAGCTTTCTTT. It is translated as CASSQDAGGNTEAFF.

This clonotype was picked up many times. The genes are TRBV12-3 or TRBV12-4 and TRBJ1-2; D might be TRBD1 (5 bases). V lost 8 bases to trimming and J lost 5 bases, with 9 bases between them. There are 11 residues in the CDR3. CDR3 sequence (DNA): TGTGCCAGCGGGGCAGGTTATGGCTACACCTTC. Translating it yields CASGAGYGYTF.